The next 23 T cell receptor beta chains were all read from a single sample in a study of blood T cell repertoires in COVID-19. Sequencing used immunoSEQ multiplex PCR; TCRdb keeps in-frame clones, though not all of them. The sample shows roughly 180,000 clones, almost 85% of them seen only once. The sample consisted of peripheral blood. These receptors were obtained from a middle-aged man who had recovered from COVID-19.

Notes on this clone: The sample holds other DNA sequences that translate to the same CDR3. This chain connects TRBV5-6 to TRBJ2-5; the D is unclear. The CDR3 sequence is 11 residues long. The germline V gene has CDR1 SGHDT and CDR2 YYEEEE. Trimming pared 2 bases from V and 5 bases from J, leaving 4 bases between. The CDR3 DNA follows: TGTGCCAGCAGCTTACGGGAGACCCAGTACTTC. It encodes CASSLRETQYF. The variable domain in full, with the rest retrieved from reference TRBV5-6 and TRBJ2-5, is DAGVTQSPTHLIKTRGQQVTLRCSPKSGHDTVSWYQQALGQGPQFIFQYYEEEERQRGNFPDRFSGHQFPNYSSELNVNALLLGDSALYLCASSLRETQYFGPGTRLLVL.

V and J are TRBV19 and TRBJ1-2; 7 nucleotides match TRBD1. Per germline, CDR1 LNHDA and CDR2 SQIVND (reference sequence). The CDR3 spans 14 residues. V lost 1 base to trimming and J lost 3 bases; unmatched junction nucleotides: 2. The CDR3 nucleotides are TGTGCCAGTAGTATAGGACAGGGCTACTATGGCTACACCTTC. Translation gives CASSIGQGYYGYTF.

This rearrangement joins TRBV5-5 to TRBJ1-5; 8 positions match TRBD1. From germline, CDR1 is SGHKS and CDR2 YYEKEE (reference sequence). The J segment lost 5 bases and the V segment lost 5 bases, leaving 6 bases of the junction unmatched. The CDR3 totals 14 residues. CDR3 protein: CASRPDRGDQPQHF. For the CDR3, the DNA is TGTGCCAGCAGACCCGACAGGGGAGATCAGCCCCAGCATTTT.

This clone has a count of ten or more. The rearrangement joins TRBV5-6 to TRBJ1-2; possibly TRBD1 for D (6 bases). Trimming removed 0 bases from V and 5 bases from J, with 8 bases in between. Germline V gives CDR1 SGHDT, CDR2 YYEEEE. This CDR3 is 13 amino acids long. Here the CDR3 reads CASSLVGTYGYTF. The CDR3 nucleotides read TGTGCCAGCAGCTTGGTTGGGACATATGGCTACACCTTC.

The genes are TRBV29-1 and TRBJ1-2, with a tentative D call TRBD1 (5 bases). V was pared by 6 bases and J by 7 bases, with 15 bases between. Per the germline V gene, CDR1 is SQVTM and CDR2 is ANQGSEA. The CDR3 contains 12 residues. Here the CDR3 DNA reads TGCAGCGTAGGGGCGGGGGACGCTGGCTACACCTTC. It codes for CSVGAGDAGYTF.

The J gene is TRBJ1-5, the V gene TRBV6-1; 10 bases map to TRBD1. The CDR3 sequence is 15 residues long. V lost 8 bases and J lost 0; bases outside the gene matches: 4. Per the germline V gene, CDR1 is MNHNS and CDR2 is SASEGT. As DNA, the CDR3 is TGTGCCAGCCAGGGACAGGGGTTTAGCAATCAGCCCCAGCATTTT. Amino acid sequence: CASQGQGFSNQPQHF.

The V gene is TRBV5-1, the J gene TRBJ2-7, with TRBD2 matching over 9 bases. With 5 bases clipped from V and 2 bases from J, the junction kept 5 bases outside the gene matches. The CDR3 length is 14 residues. The germline gives CDR1 SGHRS, CDR2 YFSETQ. The CDR3 coding sequence is TGCGCCAGCAGTCAGTTAGCGGGAGCCTACGAGCAGTACTTC. Encoded protein: CASSQLAGAYEQYF.

The CDR3 is CASKGSGDTQYF. CDR3 bases: TGTGCCAGCAAGGGGTCCGGGGATACGCAGTATTTT. J is TRBJ2-3 and V is TRBV6-4, with TRBD1 as a possible D gene (5 bases). The germline V and J ends were trimmed by 7 bases and 6 bases, with 11 bases remaining between them. The germline gives CDR1 MRHNA, CDR2 SNTAGT. The CDR3 contains 12 residues.

The J gene is TRBJ2-1, the V gene TRBV7-9, with D possibly being TRBD1 (6 bases). V lost 6 bases and J lost 3, with 12 bases in between. In germline, CDR1 is SEHNR, CDR2 FQNEAQ (reference sequence). CDR3 length: 14 amino acids. The CDR3 coding sequence is TGTGCCAGCAGTCCCGGGACATACTACAATGAGCAGTTCTTC. Translated, it gives CASSPGTYYNEQFF.

The CDR3 nucleotides read TGTGCCAGCAGCCAAGCGGGCTCCGCGGGCACCGGGGAGCTGTTTTTT. This translates into CASSQAGSAGTGELFF. The gene calls are TRBV4-2 and TRBJ2-2, with D possibly being TRBD2 (5 bases). The CDR3 consists of 16 residues. The V end lost 1 base, the J end lost 4 bases, and 13 bases lay between the germline ends. The germline CDR1 and CDR2 sequences are LGHNA and YNFKEQ.

The chain joins TRBV18 to TRBJ2-1, with D perhaps matching TRBD1 (6 bases). The CDR3 covers 17 residues. Germline values: CDR1 KGHSH, CDR2 LQKENI. V was clipped by 5 bases and J by 0 bases, with 17 bases between them. The CDR3: CASSTYVETGSYNEQFF. The CDR3 bases are TGTGCCAGCTCAACCTACGTCGAGACAGGCTCCTACAATGAGCAGTTCTTC. Combining the CDR3 with reference TRBV18 and TRBJ2-1 gives the whole variable domain NAGVMQNPRHLVRRRGQEARLRCSPMKGHSHVYWYRQLPEEGLKFMVYLQKENIIDESGMPKERFSAEFPKEGPSILRIQQVVRGDSAAYFCASSTYVETGSYNEQFFGPGTRLTVL.

This clone showed up just once. The chain joins TRBV5-8 to TRBJ1-5, with D perhaps matching TRBD1 (5 bases). The CDR3 sequence is 16 residues long. In germline, CDR1 is SGHTS, CDR2 YDEGEE. The V end was cut by 4 bases, the J end by 2 bases, with 16 bases between. The CDR3 sequence is CASSRGLSGGNQPQHF. In nucleotides, the CDR3 is TGTGCCAGCAGCCGGGGACTCTCCGGCGGCAATCAGCCCCAGCATTTT.

This chain uses TRBV7-9 with TRBJ1-1; 9 bases map to TRBD1. Germline CDR1 is SEHNR and CDR2 is FQNEAQ (reference sequence). The CDR3 is 18 residues long. V shed 6 bases, J shed 0 bases, and the junction held 14 bases outside the gene matches. CDR3 nucleotide sequence: TGTGCCAGCAGGGGGGGGACAGGGCCTGACTCCCTGAACACTGAAGCTTTCTTT. Translating gives CASRGGTGPDSLNTEAFF. Full variable domain (missing parts from reference TRBV7-9 and TRBJ1-1): DTGVSQNPRHKITKRGQNVTFRCDPISEHNRLYWYRQTLGQGPEFLTYFQNEAQLEKSRLLSDRFSAERPKGSFSTLEIQRTEQGDSAMYLCASRGGTGPDSLNTEAFFGQGTRLTVV.

The V gene is TRBV11-2, the J gene TRBJ2-1; D is possibly TRBD2 (5 bases). Trimming left V 5 bases short and J 9 bases short, with 14 bases between. The germline gives CDR1 SGHAT, CDR2 FQNNGV. The CDR3 has 13 amino acids. CDR3 bases: TGTGCCAGCAGCGGTGGCCCTCGGGGTGAGCAGTTCTTC. It codes for CASSGGPRGEQFF. The full variable domain, completed using reference TRBV11-2 and TRBJ2-1, is EAGVAQSPRYKIIEKRQSVAFWCNPISGHATLYWYQQILGQGPKLLIQFQNNGVVDDSQLPKDRFSAERLKGVDSTLKIQPAKLEDSAVYLCASSGGPRGEQFFGPGTRLTVL.

The chain has TRBV7-2 and TRBJ2-7; a possible D gene is TRBD1 (5 bases). The germline V gene has CDR1 SGHTA and CDR2 FQGNSA. V was pared by 5 bases and J by 7 bases, with 12 bases between. The CDR3 extends over 12 amino acids. The CDR3 loop reads CASSTMPGEQYF. CDR3 bases: TGTGCCAGCAGCACGATGCCAGGGGAGCAGTACTTC.

In DNA form, the CDR3 reads TGTGCCAGCAGCTGGGGACAGGGTAGAAATCAGCCCCAGCATTTT. Translating gives CASSWGQGRNQPQHF. The chain carries TRBV5-6 and TRBJ1-5; 9 nucleotides agree with TRBD1. CDR1 and CDR2 (germline): SGHDT, YYEEEE. This CDR3 has 15 amino acids. J was trimmed by 4 bases and V by 3 bases; bases with no gene match: 5.

This rearrangement joins TRBV28 to TRBJ2-2; D might be TRBD1 (6 bases). This CDR3 spans 14 amino acids. The V end was cut by 3 bases, the J end by 9 bases, with 14 bases between. Germline CDR1 and CDR2: MDHEN and SYDVKM. The chain's CDR3 is CASSLDSLGRELFF. The CDR3 DNA reads TGTGCCAGCAGTTTGGACAGTTTGGGCCGGGAGCTGTTTTTT. Looking up the rest from reference TRBV28 and TRBJ2-2 gives the full variable domain: DVKVTQSSRYLVKRTGEKVFLECVQDMDHENMFWYRQDPGLGLRLIYFSYDVKMKEKGDIPEGYSVSREKKERFSLILESASTNQTSMYLCASSLDSLGRELFFGEGSRLTVL.

This chain links TRBV2 with TRBJ2-3; 7 bases align to TRBD1. The J segment lost 3 bases and the V segment lost 8 bases, leaving 11 bases of the junction unmatched. The CDR3 runs to 15 residues. The V gene's germline CDR1 is SNHLY and CDR2 FYNNEI. CDR3 amino acids: CASGDTGAGTDTQYF. The DNA for the CDR3 is TGTGCCAGCGGGGATACAGGGGCAGGTACAGATACGCAGTATTTT.

The rearrangement joins TRBV7-6 to TRBJ2-5; D may be TRBD1 (6 bases). This CDR3 is built from 15 residues. CDR1 is SGHVS and CDR2 is FNYEAQ in the germline V gene. V lost 5 bases, J lost 7 bases, and 20 bases lay in between. The CDR3 reads CASSTGAGVVWTQYF. The CDR3 region has the DNA TGTGCCAGCAGCACAGGCGCAGGGGTGGTGTGGACCCAGTACTTC.

The V gene is TRBV4-2, the J gene TRBJ2-3; 7 bases align to TRBD2. V lost 1 base to trimming and J lost 0 bases; unmatched junction nucleotides: 7. This CDR3 region has 17 residues. Germline values: CDR1 LGHNA, CDR2 YNFKEQ. The CDR3 sequence is CASSQGASGASTDTQYF. DNA of the CDR3: TGTGCCAGCAGCCAAGGGGCTAGCGGAGCAAGCACAGATACGCAGTATTTT.

V is TRBV5-4 and J is TRBJ2-7; 7 positions match TRBD1. Germline lookup yields CDR1 SGHNT and CDR2 YYREEE (reference sequence). V was clipped by 0 bases and J by 5 bases; unmatched bases: 8. The CDR3 sequence is 15 residues long. The CDR3 DNA follows: TGTGCCAGCAGCTTGGCTGGCAGGGGGTTGCACGAGCAGTACTTC. It translates to CASSLAGRGLHEQYF.

J is TRBJ1-1 and V is TRBV6-4; D might be TRBD1 (5 bases). The length of the CDR3 is 13 residues. Germline CDR1 reads MRHNA; CDR2 reads SNTAGT. Trimming left V 2 bases short and J 4 bases short, with 8 bases between. The CDR3 reads CASSDQGGTEAFF. The CDR3 bases are TGTGCCAGCAGTGACCAGGGAGGCACTGAAGCTTTCTTT.

The chain is built from TRBV5-4 and TRBJ2-5; unclear D gene. V was cut by 6 bases and J by 0 bases, with 12 bases left in between. Germline CDR1 SGHNT, CDR2 YYREEE (reference sequence). CDR3 length: 14 amino acids. This CDR3 is CASNHRPNQETQYF. The CDR3 coding sequence is TGTGCCAGCAACCACAGACCCAACCAAGAGACCCAGTACTTC.